Reported below is one T cell receptor beta chain. Its antigen is unknown. Base qualities were left out, and no much larger clone turns up one base away. At one collaborating source in Seattle, patients were enrolled during active infection and were followed longitudinally through the course of disease. The collaborating institutions used their own protocols to collect whole blood in K2EDTA tubes. For TCRbeta analysis, collaborators shipped samples in one of three forms: frozen whole blood, isolated PBMCs, or DNA extracted from either of those sample types. This sample was included in a study of blood T cell repertoires in COVID-19 (dated by TCRdb to about 2020). For context, the study as a whole: The collaborator samples originated in the United States, Italy and Spain and spanned the acute and convalescent phases of COVID-19. The material from the prospective study consisted of cDNA or gDNA derived from T cells, B-cell-depleted T cells, or PBMCs. The dataset comprised deeply sampled blood TCRbeta repertoires from subjects exposed to, actively infected with, or recovered from COVID-19. A freely available public database, intended as a resource for researchers studying the immune response to SARS-CoV-2, is where the repertoires were released. Samples were obtained from the ongoing ImmuneRACE study (first 160 participants) and from over a thousand subjects provided by 6 global collaborators. Nearly every sample came with metadata listing a de-identified subject ID, COVID-19 status, age in years and sex. Where available, HLA class I and class II types were taken from metadata supplied by the sample provider and were not determined by assay-based typing. Overall study outcomes, separate from this receptor: The quantity of clinical and demographic metadata differed by source and by participant and was supplied without curation.

The CDR3 measures 15 amino acids from cysteine to phenylalanine. This entry keeps only the CDR3 DNA: 45 bases, framed from base 1. Unmatched junction bases come to 6, with V trimmed by 6 bases and J by 1 base. Via the germline V gene (reference sequence), CDR1 is SGHAT and CDR2 FQDESV. TCRbeta CDR3 regions were amplified from genomic DNA by means of the immunoSEQ Assay, a bias-controlled multiplex PCR. As for the authors' bioinformatics: Nucleated cell counts per sample were estimated from amplification of reference gene primers within the assay. Sequence reads were collapsed and filtered to measure the absolute abundance of every unique TCRbeta CDR3 rearrangement. For each sample, productive Simpson clonality was calculated as the square root of Simpson's diversity index over productive rearrangements. TCRdb holds this immuneACCESS table with in-frame rearrangements only. Some clones are missing; in checked studies, unresolved V genes explain under half, and the rest has no known cause. Clone size and the V and J calls come from that table; the DNA yielded D and trimming. The sample records under 80,000 clones, 76% of which are singletons. Clones ranked in the top ten supply more than 13% of the sample.

The receptor's source is a man in his sixties with COVID-19, enrolled during active disease. Here the chain combines TRBV11-1 and TRBJ2-7, with TRBD2 identical over 10 junction bases. Sequences were obtained from peripheral blood. The DNA is TGTGCCAGCAGGCCTGGACTAGCGGAATCCTACGAGCAGTACTTC. It encodes CASRPGLAESYEQYF. Reference TRBV11-1 and TRBJ2-7 proteins supply the regions before and after the CDR3; the full variable domain is: EAEVAQSPRYKITEKSQAVAFWCDPISGHATLYWYRQILGQGPELLVQFQDESVVDDSQLPKDRFSAERLKGVDSTLKIQPAELGDSAMYLCASRPGLAESYEQYFGPGTRLTVT.